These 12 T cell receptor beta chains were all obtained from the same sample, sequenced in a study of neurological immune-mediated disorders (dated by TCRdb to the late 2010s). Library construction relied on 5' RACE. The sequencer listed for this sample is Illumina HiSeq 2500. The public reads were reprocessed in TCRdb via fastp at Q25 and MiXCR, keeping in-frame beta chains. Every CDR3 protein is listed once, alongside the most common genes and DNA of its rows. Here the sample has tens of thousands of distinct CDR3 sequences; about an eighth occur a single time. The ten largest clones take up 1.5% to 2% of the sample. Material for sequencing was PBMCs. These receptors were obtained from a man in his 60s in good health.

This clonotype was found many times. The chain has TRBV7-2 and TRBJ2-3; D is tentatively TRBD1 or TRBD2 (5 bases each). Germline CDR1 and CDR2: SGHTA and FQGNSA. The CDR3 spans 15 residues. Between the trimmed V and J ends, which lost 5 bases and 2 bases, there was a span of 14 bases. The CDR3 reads CASSGRVGTTDTQYF. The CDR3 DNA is TGTGCCAGCAGCGGACGGGTTGGGACCACAGATACGCAGTATTTT.

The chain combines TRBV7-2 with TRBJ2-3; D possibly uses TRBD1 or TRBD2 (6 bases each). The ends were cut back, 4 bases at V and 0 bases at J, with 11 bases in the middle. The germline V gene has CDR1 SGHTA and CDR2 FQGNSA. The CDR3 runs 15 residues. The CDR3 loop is CASSSGGPSTDTQYF. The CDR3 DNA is TGTGCCAGCAGCTCCGGGGGCCCCAGCACAGATACGCAGTATTTT.

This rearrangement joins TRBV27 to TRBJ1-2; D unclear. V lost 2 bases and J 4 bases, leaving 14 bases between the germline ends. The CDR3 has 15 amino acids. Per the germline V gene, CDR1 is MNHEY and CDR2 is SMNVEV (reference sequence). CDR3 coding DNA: TGTGCCAGCAGTTTACAACCCATATCAGCCTATGGCTACACCTTC. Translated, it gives CASSLQPISAYGYTF.

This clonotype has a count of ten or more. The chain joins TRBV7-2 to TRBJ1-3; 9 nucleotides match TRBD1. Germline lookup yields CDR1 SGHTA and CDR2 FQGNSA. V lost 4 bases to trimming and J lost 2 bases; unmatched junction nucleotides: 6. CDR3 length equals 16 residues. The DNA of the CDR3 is TGTGCCAGCAGCTCACAGGGGGCGCGGACTGGAAACACCATATATTTT. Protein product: CASSSQGARTGNTIYF.

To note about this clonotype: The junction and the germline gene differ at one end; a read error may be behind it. The CDR3 region is CASSLTVQETQYF. In nucleotides, the CDR3 is TGCGCCAGTAGCTTGACGGTCCAAGAGACCCAGTACTTC. The V gene is TRBV5-1, the J gene TRBJ2-5; no clear D. The germline gives CDR1 SGHRS, CDR2 YFSETQ. The CDR3 runs 13 residues.

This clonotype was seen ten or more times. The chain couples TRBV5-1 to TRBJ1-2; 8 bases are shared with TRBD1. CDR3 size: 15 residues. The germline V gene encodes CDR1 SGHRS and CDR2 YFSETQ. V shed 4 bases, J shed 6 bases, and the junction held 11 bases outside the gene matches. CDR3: CASSGGQALVHGYTF. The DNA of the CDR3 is TGCGCCAGCAGCGGGGGACAGGCCTTAGTCCATGGCTACACCTTC.

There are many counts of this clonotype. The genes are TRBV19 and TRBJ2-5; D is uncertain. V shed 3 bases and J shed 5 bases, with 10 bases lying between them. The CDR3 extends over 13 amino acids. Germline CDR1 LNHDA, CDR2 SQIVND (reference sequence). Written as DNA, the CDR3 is TGTGCCAGTAGTATCTCAGGTTGGGAGACCCAGTACTTC. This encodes CASSISGWETQYF.

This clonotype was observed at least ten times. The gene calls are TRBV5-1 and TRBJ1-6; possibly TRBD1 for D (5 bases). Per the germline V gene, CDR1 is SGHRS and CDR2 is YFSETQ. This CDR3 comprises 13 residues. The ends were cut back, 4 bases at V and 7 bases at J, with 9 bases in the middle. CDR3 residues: CASSPRENSPLHF. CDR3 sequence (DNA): TGCGCCAGCAGCCCCAGGGAGAATTCACCCCTCCACTTT.

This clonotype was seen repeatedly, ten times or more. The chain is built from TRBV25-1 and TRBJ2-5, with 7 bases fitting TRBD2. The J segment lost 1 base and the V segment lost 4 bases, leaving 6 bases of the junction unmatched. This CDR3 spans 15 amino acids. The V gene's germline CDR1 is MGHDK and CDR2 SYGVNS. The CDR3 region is CASSAVRGVQETQYF. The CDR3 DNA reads TGTGCCAGCAGTGCAGTCCGGGGGGTCCAAGAGACCCAGTACTTC.

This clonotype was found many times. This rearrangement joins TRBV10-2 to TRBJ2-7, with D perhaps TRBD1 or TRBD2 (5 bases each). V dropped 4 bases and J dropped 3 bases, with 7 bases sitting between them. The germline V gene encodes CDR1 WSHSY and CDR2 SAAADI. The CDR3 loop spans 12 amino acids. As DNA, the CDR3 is TGCGCCAGCAGTGCGGGGCGCTACGAGCAGTACTTC. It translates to CASSAGRYEQYF.

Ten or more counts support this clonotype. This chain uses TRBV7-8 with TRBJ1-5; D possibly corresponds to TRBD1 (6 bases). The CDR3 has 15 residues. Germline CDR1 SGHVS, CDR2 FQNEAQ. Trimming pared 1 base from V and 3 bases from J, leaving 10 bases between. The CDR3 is CASSLGTEPNQPQHF. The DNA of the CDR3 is TGTGCCAGCAGCTTAGGGACAGAACCCAATCAGCCCCAGCATTTT.

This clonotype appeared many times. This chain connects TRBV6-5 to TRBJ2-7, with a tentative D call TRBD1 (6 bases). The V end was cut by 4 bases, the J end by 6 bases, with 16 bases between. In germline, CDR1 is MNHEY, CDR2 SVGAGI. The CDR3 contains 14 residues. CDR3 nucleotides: TGTGCCAGCAGTTTTACAGGGACGCAATTCGAGCAGTACTTC. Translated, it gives CASSFTGTQFEQYF.